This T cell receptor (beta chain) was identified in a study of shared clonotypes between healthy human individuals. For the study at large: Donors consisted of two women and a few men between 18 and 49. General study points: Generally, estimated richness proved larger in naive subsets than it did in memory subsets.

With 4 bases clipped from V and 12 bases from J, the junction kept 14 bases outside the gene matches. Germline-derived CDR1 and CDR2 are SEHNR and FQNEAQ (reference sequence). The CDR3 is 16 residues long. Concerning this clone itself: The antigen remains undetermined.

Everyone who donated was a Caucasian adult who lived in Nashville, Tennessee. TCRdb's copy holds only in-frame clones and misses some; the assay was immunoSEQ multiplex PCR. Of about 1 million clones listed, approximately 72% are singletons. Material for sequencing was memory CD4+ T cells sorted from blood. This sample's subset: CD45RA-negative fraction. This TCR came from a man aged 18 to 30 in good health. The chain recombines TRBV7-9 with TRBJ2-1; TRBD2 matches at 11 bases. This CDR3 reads CASSWGTSGNNDGQFF. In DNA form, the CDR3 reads TGTGCCAGCAGCTGGGGGACTAGCGGTAACAATGATGGGCAGTTCTTC.